A single sample is the source of the 9 T cell receptor beta chains below, sequenced in a study of tissue T cells after allogeneic stem cell transplantation. Clones were read by immunoSEQ multiplex PCR, and TCRdb kept only the in-frame ones, dropping some. The sample consists of some 8,700 clones, over 35% of them appearing once. The sample's time point: mouse harvest day 7 after allogeneic transplant. Mouse grafts combined 10^7 T-cell-depleted bone marrow cells with 10^6 splenic CD5+ T cells. The sequenced material came from skin. Receptors originate from a female BALB/c mouse given C57BL/6 T cells with graft-versus-host disease after an allogeneic hematopoietic cell transplant.

About this clone: Gene names refer to mouse genes. With the read ending 1 residue before the CDR3 end, the germline J gene is used to fill in that end. The chain links TRBV3 to TRBJ2-5; D might be TRBD1 or TRBD2, each matching 5 bases. Germline lookup yields CDR1 SNHLY and CDR2 FYNGKV (reference sequence). CDR3 size: 14 residues. Trimming took off 3 bases at V and 0 bases at J, with 7 bases between the two ends. This CDR3 reads CASSFRDNQDTQYF. The DNA read from the CDR3 is TGTGCCAGCAGCTTCCGGGACAACCAAGACACCCAGTAC.

On this clone: Gene names are mouse gene names. The CDR3 end is not reached by the read, which stops 1 residue before it; the germline J gene fills it in. The chain joins TRBV26 to TRBJ2-1; D possibly corresponds to TRBD1 (5 bases). Trimming left V 2 bases short and J 12 bases short, with 8 bases between. CDR1 is KGHPV and CDR2 is FQNQEV in the germline V gene (reference sequence). This CDR3 is 11 amino acids long. CDR3: CASSLQGGQFF. Incomplete CDR3 DNA: TGTGCCAGCAGTCTGCAGGGAGGGCAGTTC.

Points on this clone: Gene and germline names: mouse. The CDR3 goes on 1 residue after the read ends, and that part is filled in from the germline J gene. The chain couples TRBV26 to TRBJ2-2, with D unresolved. V lost 4 bases and J 2 bases, leaving 5 bases between the germline ends. CDR3 length equals 13 residues. Germline values: CDR1 KGHPV, CDR2 FQNQEV (reference sequence). The covered CDR3 bases are TGTGCCAGCAGTCGGCAGAACACCGGGCAGCTCTAC. It is translated as CASSRQNTGQLY. The whole CDR3 protein is CASSRQNTGQLYF.

As to this clone: Mouse gene names and germline throughout. The sequenced part of the CDR3 DNA is TGTGCCAGCAGTCACAGGGACGCCACAGAAGTCTTC. It specifies CASSHRDATEVF. The whole CDR3 protein reads CASSHRDATEVFF. V and J are TRBV26 and TRBJ1-1, with a possible D match to TRBD1 (6 bases). The read ends 1 residue early relative to the CDR3; the germline J gene fills the gap. This CDR3 has 13 amino acids. Trimming pared 4 bases from V and 4 bases from J, leaving 10 bases between. Germline CDR1 reads KGHPV; CDR2 reads FQNQEV (reference sequence).

As concerns this clone: Gene names and germline match the mouse. CDR3 bases read: TGTGCCAGCAGTCTCTGGGGGGGATATAACTATGCTGAGCAGTTC. Translating it yields CASSLWGGYNYAEQF. The entire CDR3 reads CASSLWGGYNYAEQFF. V usage is TRBV26 and J usage is TRBJ2-1; 9 bases align to TRBD2. The read ends 1 residue shy of where the CDR3 ends; the end is completed using the germline J gene. Losses at the gene ends were 3 bases for V and 0 bases for J; bases not matched to a gene: 3. The CDR3 is 16 residues long. Germline lookup yields CDR1 KGHPV and CDR2 FQNQEV (reference sequence).

This clone has only a few counts. Mouse names are used for the genes. The read halts 1 residue ahead of the CDR3 end, with the missing end drawn from the germline J gene. This chain joins TRBV16 and TRBJ2-4; perhaps TRBD1 as D (6 bases). CDR1 and CDR2 from the germline V gene are SGHSA and FRNQAP. Trimming cost V 5 bases and J 0 bases, with 9 bases left between them. The CDR3 is 14 amino acids. The CDR3 bases that were read are TGTGCAAGCAGCGCCACAGGGAGTCAAAACACCTTGTAC. This codes for CASSATGSQNTLY. The whole CDR3 protein reads CASSATGSQNTLYF.

This clone was seen a few times. All gene names here are mouse names. The read comes to an end 1 residue before the CDR3 does, leaving the germline J gene to fill in the end. This rearrangement joins TRBV14 to TRBJ2-7, with 10 nucleotides matching TRBD1. Germline assignment: CDR1 SGHDT and CDR2 FRDEAV. The CDR3 runs to 14 residues. The ends lost 5 bases at V and 0 bases at J; junction bases unmatched: 2. CDR3: CASRRQGASYEQYF. CDR3 DNA, as far as it was read: TGTGCCAGCAGGAGACAGGGGGCCTCCTATGAACAGTAC.

Comments on this clone: Each gene name is a mouse one. The read terminates 1 residue before the CDR3 end, so the remaining end is supplied by the germline J gene. The chain joins TRBV3 to TRBJ1-1, with D unresolved. The CDR3 contains 14 residues. V was clipped by 1 base and J by 0 bases, with 6 bases between them. The germline V gene encodes CDR1 SNHLY and CDR2 FYNGKV (reference sequence). Incomplete CDR3 DNA: TGTGCCAGCAGCTTAGAGGATGCAAACACAGAAGTCTTC. Translation gives CASSLEDANTEVF. The entire CDR3 sequence reads CASSLEDANTEVFF.

This clone is termed medium-sized. Gene names and germline match the mouse. From the germline J gene comes the end of the CDR3, since the read stops 1 residue before it. Within the sample, other DNA sequences also encode this same CDR3. The chain joins TRBV26 to TRBJ1-3; no clear D gene. Germline values: CDR1 KGHPV, CDR2 FQNQEV (reference sequence). The CDR3 extends over 14 amino acids. The V end lost 2 bases, the J end lost 0 bases, and 5 bases lay between the germline ends. The CDR3 DNA, read in part, is TGTGCCAGCAGTCTGCCACATTCTGGAAATACGCTCTAT. This sequence encodes CASSLPHSGNTLY. The full CDR3 protein is CASSLPHSGNTLYF. The full variable domain, with the rest looked up from reference TRBV26 and TRBJ1-3, is NSKVIQTPRYLVKGQGQKAKMRCIPEKGHPVVFWYQQNKNNEFKFLINFQNQEVLQQIDMTEKRFSAECPSNSPCSLEIQSSEAGDSALYLCASSLPHSGNTLYFGEGSRLIVV.